In this sample, the clone carrying this T cell receptor beta chain turned up many times. Its antigen is not known. Hyperthyroidism had been newly diagnosed in patients aged 18 to 65, and its duration was under 2 months. A patient was excluded if there was uncontrolled infection, other autoimmune disease, pregnancy or lactation. This entry comes from a study of T cells in Graves' hyperthyroidism and ophthalmopathy. From germline, CDR1 is SGDLS and CDR2 YYNGEE. The CDR3 totals 19 residues. Trimming cost V 2 bases and J 0 bases; bases outside gene matches: 13. Amplification targeted TCR beta CDR3 regions from RNA transcripts. Carried out on the TCR CDR3, a first-round RT-PCR used the HTBI primer set. TCRdb called the multiplex PCR reads again in MiXCR, with one record for every CDR3 protein. The repertoire holds under 350,000 distinct CDR3 sequences, less than 30% seen once, with about a quarter in the top ten.

Study results and caveats: Blood also contained most expanded thyroid clonotypes above 0.001. Prediction of ophthalmopathy progression came a median roughly 7.1 months pre-onset.

The sample was blood. This chain uses TRBV9 with TRBJ2-5; 10 bases are shared with TRBD1. This receptor was taken from a man in his forties or fifties with Graves' hyperthyroidism that later progressed to Graves' ophthalmopathy. The CDR3 spells CASSVSGTGVGRYQETQYF. The CDR3 coding sequence is TGTGCCAGCAGCGTTTCCGGGACAGGGGTCGGAAGGTACCAAGAGACCCAGTACTTC.